A single sample is the source of the 2 T cell receptor beta chains below, sequenced in a study of metastatic and nonmetastatic thyroid tumors. TCRdb reassembled clones from the PCR reads with MiXCR. The sample consists of about 64,000 clones, under 20% of them appearing once. Thyroid surgery was performed in patients who had received no treatment beforehand. Sequenced: blood. These receptor sequences come from a male donor with papillary thyroid cancer or a benign thyroid nodule (not recorded which). Some clones in this sample may be carry-over from other donors' samples.

This clone was seen many times. The V and J genes are TRBV5-8 and TRBJ2-5; 8 bases line up with TRBD2. The CDR3 has 17 residues. Germline V CDR1 and CDR2: SGHTS, YDEGEE. V gave up 4 bases and J gave up 2 bases; unmatched junction bases: 13. Written as DNA, the CDR3 is TGTGCCAGCAGCCTGGGCCGGGATAGCGGGGAACAAGAGACCCAGTACTTC. Amino acids: CASSLGRDSGEQETQYF.

This clone was seen ten or more times. V gene TRBV11-2 combines with J gene TRBJ1-5; 7 nucleotides agree with TRBD1. V was clipped by 5 bases and J by 6 bases; unmatched bases: 7. This CDR3 contains 14 residues. Germline CDR1 and CDR2: SGHAT and FQNNGV. CDR3 residues: CASSKNRGGQPQHF. For the CDR3, the DNA is TGTGCCAGCAGCAAAAACAGGGGCGGTCAGCCCCAGCATTTT.